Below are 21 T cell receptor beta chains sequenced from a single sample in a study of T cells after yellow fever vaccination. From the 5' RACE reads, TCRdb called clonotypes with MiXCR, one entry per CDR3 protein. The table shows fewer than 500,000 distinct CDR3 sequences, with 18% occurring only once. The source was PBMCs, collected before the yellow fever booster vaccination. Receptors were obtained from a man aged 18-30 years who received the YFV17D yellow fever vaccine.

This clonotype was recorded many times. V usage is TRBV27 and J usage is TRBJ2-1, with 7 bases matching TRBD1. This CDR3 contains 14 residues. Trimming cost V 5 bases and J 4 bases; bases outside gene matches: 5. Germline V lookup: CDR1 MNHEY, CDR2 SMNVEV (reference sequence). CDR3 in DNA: TGTGCCAGCAGTCCCATGGGACAGTACAATGAGCAGTTCTTC. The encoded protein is CASSPMGQYNEQFF.

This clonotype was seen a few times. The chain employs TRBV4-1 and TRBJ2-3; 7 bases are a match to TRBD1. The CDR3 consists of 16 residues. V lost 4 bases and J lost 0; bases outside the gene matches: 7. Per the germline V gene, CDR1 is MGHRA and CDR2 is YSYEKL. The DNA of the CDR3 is TGCGCCAGCAGCCCTCCGGACAGGAGAAGCACAGATACGCAGTATTTT. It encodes CASSPPDRRSTDTQYF.

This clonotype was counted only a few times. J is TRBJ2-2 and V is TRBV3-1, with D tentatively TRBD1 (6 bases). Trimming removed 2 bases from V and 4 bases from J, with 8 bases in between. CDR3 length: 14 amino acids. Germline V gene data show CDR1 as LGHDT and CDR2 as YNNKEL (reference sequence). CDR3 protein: CASSQNRATGELFF. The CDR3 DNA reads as TGTGCCAGCAGCCAAAACAGGGCCACCGGGGAGCTGTTTTTT.

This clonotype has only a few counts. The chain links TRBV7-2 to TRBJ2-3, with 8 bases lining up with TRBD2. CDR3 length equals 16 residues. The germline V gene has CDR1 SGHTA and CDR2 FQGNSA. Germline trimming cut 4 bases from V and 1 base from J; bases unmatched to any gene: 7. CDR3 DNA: TGTGCCAGCAGCTCAAACCGGGGGGGCCGCACAGATACGCAGTATTTT. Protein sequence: CASSSNRGGRTDTQYF.

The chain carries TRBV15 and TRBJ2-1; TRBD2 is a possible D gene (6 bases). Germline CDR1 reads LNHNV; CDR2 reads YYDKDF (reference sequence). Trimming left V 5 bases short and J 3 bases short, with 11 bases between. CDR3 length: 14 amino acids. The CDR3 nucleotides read TGTGCCACCAGCGGCGGGACCGTCTACAATGAGCAGTTCTTC. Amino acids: CATSGGTVYNEQFF.

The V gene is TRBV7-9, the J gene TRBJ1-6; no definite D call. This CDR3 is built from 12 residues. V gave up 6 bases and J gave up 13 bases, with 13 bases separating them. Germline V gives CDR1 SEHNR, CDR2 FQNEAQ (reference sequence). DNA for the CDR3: TGTGCCAGCAGTAGTAATCTCCGGCCCCTCCACTTT. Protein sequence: CASSSNLRPLHF.

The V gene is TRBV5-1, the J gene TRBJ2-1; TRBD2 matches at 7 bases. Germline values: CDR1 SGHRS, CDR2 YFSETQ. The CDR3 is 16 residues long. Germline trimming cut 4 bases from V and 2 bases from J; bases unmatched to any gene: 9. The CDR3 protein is CASSQRLRGAYNEQFF. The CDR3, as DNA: TGCGCCAGCAGCCAGCGGTTACGGGGGGCCTACAATGAGCAGTTCTTC.

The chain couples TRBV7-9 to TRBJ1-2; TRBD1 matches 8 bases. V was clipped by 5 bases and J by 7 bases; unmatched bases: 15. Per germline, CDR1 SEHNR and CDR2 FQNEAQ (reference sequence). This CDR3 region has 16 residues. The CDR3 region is CASSQNGQGLLGGYTF. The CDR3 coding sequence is TGTGCCAGCAGCCAGAACGGACAGGGCCTTTTGGGTGGCTACACCTTC. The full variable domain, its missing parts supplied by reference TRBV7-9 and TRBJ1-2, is DTGVSQNPRHKITKRGQNVTFRCDPISEHNRLYWYRQTLGQGPEFLTYFQNEAQLEKSRLLSDRFSAERPKGSFSTLEIQRTEQGDSAMYLCASSQNGQGLLGGYTFGSGTRLTVV.

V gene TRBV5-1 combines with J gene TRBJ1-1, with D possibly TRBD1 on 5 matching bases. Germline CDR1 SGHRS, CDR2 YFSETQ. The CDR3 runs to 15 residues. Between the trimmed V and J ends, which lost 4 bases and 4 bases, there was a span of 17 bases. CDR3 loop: CASSTIFSGGTEAFF. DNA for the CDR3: TGCGCCAGCAGCACTATCTTCTCCGGGGGCACTGAAGCTTTCTTT.

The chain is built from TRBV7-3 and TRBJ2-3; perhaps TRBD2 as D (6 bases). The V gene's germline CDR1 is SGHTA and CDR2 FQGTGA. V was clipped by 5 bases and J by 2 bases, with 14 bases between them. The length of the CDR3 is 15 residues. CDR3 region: CASSLGTSNTDTQYF. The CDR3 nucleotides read TGTGCCAGCAGCCTCGGGACTTCCAACACAGATACGCAGTATTTT. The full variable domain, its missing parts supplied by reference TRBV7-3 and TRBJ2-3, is GAGVSQTPSNKVTEKGKYVELRCDPISGHTALYWYRQSLGQGPEFLIYFQGTGAADDSGLPNDRFFAVRPEGSVSTLKIQRTERGDSAVYLCASSLGTSNTDTQYFGPGTRLTVL.

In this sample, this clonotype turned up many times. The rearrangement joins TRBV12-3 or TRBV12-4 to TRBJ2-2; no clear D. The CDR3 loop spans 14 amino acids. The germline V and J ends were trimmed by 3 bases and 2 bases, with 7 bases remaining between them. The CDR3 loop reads CASSFQKNTGELFF. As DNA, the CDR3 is TGTGCCAGCAGTTTCCAGAAAAACACCGGGGAGCTGTTTTTT.

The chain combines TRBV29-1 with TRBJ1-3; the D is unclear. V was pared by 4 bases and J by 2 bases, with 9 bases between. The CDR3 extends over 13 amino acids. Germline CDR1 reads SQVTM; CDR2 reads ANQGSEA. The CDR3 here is CSVGVSTGNTIYF. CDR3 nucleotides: TGCAGCGTTGGGGTTAGCACTGGAAACACCATATATTTT.

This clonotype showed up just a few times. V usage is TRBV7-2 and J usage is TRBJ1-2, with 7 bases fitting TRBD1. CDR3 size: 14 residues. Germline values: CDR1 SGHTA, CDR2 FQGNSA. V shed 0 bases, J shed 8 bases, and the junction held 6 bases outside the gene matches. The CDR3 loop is CASSLASQGYGYTF. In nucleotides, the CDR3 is TGTGCCAGCAGCTTAGCGTCACAGGGGTACGGCTACACCTTC.

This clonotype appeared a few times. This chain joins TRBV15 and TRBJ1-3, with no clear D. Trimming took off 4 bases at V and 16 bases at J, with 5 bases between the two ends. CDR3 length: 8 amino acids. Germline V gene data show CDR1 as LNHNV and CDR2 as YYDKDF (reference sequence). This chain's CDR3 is CATSNGYF. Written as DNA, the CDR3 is TGTGCCACCAGCAACGGGTATTTT.

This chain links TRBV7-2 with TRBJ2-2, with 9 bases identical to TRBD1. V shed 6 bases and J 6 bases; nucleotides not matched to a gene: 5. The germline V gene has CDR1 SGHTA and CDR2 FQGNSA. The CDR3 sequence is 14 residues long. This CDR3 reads CASRTRTGAGELFF. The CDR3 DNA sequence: TGTGCCAGCAGGACCCGGACAGGGGCCGGGGAGCTGTTTTTT.

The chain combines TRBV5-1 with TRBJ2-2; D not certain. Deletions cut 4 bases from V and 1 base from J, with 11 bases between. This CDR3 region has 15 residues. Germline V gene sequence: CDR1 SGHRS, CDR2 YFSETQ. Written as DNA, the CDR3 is TGCGCCAGCAGCCCCGGGCGACTGAACACCGGGGAGCTGTTTTTT. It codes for CASSPGRLNTGELFF.

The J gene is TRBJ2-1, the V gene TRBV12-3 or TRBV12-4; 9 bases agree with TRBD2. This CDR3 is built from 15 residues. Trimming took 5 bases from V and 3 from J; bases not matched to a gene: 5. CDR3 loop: CASSRSGGNYNEQFF. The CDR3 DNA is TGTGCCAGCAGTCGTAGCGGGGGTAACTACAATGAGCAGTTCTTC.

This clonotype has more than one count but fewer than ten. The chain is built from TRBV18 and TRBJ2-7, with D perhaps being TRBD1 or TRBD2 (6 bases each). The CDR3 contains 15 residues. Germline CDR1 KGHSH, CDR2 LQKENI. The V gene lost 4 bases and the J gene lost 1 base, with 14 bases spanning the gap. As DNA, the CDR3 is TGTGCCAGCTCACAGACCGAGGGGGGATCCTACGAGCAGTACTTC. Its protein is CASSQTEGGSYEQYF.

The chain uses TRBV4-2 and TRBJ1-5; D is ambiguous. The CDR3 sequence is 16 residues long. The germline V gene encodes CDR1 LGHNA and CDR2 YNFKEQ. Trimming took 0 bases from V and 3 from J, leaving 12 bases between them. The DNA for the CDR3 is TGTGCCAGCAGCCAAGATGACCGGACCTTCAATCAGCCCCAGCATTTT. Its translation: CASSQDDRTFNQPQHF.

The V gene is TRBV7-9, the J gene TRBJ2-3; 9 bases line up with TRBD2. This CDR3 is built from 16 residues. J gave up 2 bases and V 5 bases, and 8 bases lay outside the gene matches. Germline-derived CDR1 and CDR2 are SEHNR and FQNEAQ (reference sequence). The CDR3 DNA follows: TGTGCCAGCAGCCGGGGGGCTAGCGGGGCCACAGATACGCAGTATTTT. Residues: CASSRGASGATDTQYF.

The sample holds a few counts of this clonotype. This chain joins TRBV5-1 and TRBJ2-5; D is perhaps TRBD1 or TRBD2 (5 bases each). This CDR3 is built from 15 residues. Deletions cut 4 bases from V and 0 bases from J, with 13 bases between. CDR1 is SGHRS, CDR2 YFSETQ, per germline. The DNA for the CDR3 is TGCGCCAGCAGCAGGGGACCCAGGTACCAAGAGACCCAGTACTTC. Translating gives CASSRGPRYQETQYF.